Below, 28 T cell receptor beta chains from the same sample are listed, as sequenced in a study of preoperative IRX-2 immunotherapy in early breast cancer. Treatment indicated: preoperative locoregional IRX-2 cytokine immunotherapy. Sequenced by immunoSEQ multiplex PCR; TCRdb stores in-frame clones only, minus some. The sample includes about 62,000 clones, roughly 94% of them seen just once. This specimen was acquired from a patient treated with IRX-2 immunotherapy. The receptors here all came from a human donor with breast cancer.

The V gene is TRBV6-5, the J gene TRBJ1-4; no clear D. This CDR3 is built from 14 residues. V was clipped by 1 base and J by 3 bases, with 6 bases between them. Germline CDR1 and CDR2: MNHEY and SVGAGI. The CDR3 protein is CASSYFGANEKLFF. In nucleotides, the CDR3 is TGTGCCAGCAGTTACTTTGGGGCTAATGAAAAACTGTTTTTT.

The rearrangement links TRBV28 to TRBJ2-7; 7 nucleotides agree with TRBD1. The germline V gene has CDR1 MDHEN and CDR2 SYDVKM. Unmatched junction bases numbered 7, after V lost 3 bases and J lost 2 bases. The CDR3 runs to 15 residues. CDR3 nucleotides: TGTGCCAGCAGTTTGGCCAGGGGGAGCCCCTACGAGCAGTACTTC. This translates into CASSLARGSPYEQYF.

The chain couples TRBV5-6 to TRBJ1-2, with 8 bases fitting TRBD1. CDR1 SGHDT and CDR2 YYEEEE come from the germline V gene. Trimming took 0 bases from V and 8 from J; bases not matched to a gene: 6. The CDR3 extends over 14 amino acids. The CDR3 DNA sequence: TGTGCCAGCAGCTTGGCCATCAGGGGGCAGGGCTACACCTTC. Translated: CASSLAIRGQGYTF.

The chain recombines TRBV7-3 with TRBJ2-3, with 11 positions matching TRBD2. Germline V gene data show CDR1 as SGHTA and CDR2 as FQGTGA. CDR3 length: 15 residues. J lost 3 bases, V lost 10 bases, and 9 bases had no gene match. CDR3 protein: CATRALAGETDTQYF. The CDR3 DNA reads TGTGCCACCCGGGCACTAGCGGGAGAGACAGATACGCAGTATTTT.

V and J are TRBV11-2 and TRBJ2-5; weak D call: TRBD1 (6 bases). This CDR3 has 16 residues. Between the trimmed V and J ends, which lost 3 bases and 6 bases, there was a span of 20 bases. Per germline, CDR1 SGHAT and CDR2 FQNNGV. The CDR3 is CASSFGTYRERKTQYF. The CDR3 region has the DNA TGTGCCAGCAGCTTCGGAACTTACAGGGAAAGAAAGACCCAGTACTTC.

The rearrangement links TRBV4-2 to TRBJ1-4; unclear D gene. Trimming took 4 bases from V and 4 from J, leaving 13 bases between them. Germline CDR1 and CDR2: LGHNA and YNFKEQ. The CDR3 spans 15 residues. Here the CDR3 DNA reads TGTGCCAGCAGCCTTTTCTTGGGTAATAATGAAAAACTGTTTTTT. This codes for CASSLFLGNNEKLFF.

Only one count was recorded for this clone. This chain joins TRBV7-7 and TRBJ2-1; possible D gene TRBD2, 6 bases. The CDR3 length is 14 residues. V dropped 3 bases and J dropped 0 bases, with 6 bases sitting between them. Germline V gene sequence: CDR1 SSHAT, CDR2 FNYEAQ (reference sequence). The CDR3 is CASSLGGSYNEQFF. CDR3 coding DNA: TGTGCCAGCAGCTTGGGAGGCTCCTACAATGAGCAGTTCTTC.

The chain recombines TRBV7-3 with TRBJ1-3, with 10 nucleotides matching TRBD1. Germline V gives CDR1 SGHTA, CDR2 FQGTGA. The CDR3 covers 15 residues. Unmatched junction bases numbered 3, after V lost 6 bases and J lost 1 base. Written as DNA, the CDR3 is TGTGCCAGCAGTAGGACAGGGGGATCTGGAAACACCATATATTTT. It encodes CASSRTGGSGNTIYF.

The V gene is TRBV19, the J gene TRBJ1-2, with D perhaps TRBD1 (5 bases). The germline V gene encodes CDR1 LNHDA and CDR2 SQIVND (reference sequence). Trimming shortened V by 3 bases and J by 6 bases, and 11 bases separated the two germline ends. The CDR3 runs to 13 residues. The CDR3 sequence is CASSIAGRHGYTF. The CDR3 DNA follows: TGTGCCAGTAGTATTGCAGGGCGCCATGGCTACACCTTC.

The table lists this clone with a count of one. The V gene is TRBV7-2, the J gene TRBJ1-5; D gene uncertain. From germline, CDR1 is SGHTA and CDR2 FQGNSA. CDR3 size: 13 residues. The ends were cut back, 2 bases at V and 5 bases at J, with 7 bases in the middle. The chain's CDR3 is CASSLRRDQPQHF. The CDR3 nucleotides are TGTGCCAGCAGCTTAAGGCGGGATCAGCCCCAGCATTTT.

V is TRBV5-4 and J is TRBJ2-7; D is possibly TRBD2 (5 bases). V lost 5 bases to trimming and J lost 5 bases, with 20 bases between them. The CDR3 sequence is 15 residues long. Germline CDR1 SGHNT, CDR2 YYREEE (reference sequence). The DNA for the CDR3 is TGTGCCAGCAGACAAGGACCTCACCGAGGGAACGAGCAGTACTTC. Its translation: CASRQGPHRGNEQYF.

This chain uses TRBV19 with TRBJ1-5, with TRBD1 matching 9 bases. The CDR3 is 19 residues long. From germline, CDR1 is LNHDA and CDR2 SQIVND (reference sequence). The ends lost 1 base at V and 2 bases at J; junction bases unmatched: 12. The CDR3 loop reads CASSIVPGTGLYGNQPQHF. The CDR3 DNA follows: TGTGCCAGTAGTATAGTTCCCGGGACAGGGTTATATGGCAATCAGCCCCAGCATTTT.

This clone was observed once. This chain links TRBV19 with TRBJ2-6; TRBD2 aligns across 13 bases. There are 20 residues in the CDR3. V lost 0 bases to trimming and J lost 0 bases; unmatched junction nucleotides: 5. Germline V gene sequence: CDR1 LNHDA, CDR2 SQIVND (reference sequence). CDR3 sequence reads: CASSIEGLAGFFSGANVLTF. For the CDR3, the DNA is TGTGCCAGTAGTATAGAGGGACTAGCGGGGTTTTTCTCTGGGGCCAACGTCCTGACTTTC. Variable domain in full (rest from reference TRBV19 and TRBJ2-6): DGGITQSPKYLFRKEGQNVTLSCEQNLNHDAMYWYRQDPGQGLRLIYYSQIVNDFQKGDIAEGYSVSREKKESFPLTVTSAQKNPTAFYLCASSIEGLAGFFSGANVLTFGAGSRLTVL.

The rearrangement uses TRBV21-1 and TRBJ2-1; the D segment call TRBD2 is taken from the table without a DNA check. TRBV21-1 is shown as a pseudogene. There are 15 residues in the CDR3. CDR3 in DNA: TGTGCCAGCCGGGGGAACGTCGACGGGAGGAATGAGCAGTTCTTC. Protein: CASRGNVDGRNEQFF.

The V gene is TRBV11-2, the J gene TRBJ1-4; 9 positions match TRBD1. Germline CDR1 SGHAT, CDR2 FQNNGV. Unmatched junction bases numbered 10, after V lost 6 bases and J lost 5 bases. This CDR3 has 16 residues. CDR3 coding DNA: TGTGCCAGCAGTTTTGTGTTTGGGACAGGGAATGAAAAACTGTTTTTT. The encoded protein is CASSFVFGTGNEKLFF.

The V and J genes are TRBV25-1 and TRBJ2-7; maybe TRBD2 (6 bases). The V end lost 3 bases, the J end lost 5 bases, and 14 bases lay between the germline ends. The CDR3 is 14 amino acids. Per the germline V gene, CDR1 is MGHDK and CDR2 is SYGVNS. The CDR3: CASSDPSWGDEQYF. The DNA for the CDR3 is TGTGCCAGCAGTGATCCTTCGTGGGGGGACGAGCAGTACTTC.

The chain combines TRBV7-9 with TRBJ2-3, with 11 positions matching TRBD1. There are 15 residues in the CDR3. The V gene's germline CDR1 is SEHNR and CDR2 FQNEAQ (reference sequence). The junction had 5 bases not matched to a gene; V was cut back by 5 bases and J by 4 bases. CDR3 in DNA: TGTGCCAGCAGCCTCCGGGACAGGGGGGCAGATACGCAGTATTTT. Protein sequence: CASSLRDRGADTQYF.

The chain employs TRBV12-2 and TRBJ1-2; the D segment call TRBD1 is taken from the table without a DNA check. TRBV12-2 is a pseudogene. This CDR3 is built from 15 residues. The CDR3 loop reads CASLASMTRHYGYTF. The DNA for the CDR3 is TGTGCAAGTCTGGCCTCTATGACAAGGCATTATGGCTACACCTTC.

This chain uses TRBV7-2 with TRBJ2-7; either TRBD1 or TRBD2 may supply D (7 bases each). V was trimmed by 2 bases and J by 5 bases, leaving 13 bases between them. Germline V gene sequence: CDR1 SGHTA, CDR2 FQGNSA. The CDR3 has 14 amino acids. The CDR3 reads CASSLQGGTNEQYF. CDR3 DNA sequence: TGTGCCAGCAGCTTACAGGGGGGGACGAACGAGCAGTACTTC.

The CDR3 loop reads CASSYSGAGATEAFF. The CDR3 region has the DNA TGTGCCAGCAGTTACTCGGGGGCAGGCGCCACTGAAGCTTTCTTT. J is TRBJ1-1 and V is TRBV6-6, with D possibly TRBD1 on 6 matching bases. The germline V and J ends were trimmed by 0 bases and 4 bases, with 12 bases remaining between them. The CDR3 runs 15 residues. Per the germline V gene, CDR1 is MNHNY and CDR2 is SVGAGI (reference sequence).

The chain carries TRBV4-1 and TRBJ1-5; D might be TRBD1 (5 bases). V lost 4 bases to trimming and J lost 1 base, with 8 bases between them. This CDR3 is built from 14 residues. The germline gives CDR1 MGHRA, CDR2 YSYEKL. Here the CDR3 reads CASSRTTSNQPQHF. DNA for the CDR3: TGCGCCAGCAGCCGGACAACAAGCAATCAGCCCCAGCATTTT.

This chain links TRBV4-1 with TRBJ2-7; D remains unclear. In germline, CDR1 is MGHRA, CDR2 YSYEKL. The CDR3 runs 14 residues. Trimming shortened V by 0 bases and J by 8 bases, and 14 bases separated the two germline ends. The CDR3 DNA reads TGCGCCAGCAGCCAAGATATGCGACCCGGTCAGCAGTACTTC. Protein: CASSQDMRPGQQYF.

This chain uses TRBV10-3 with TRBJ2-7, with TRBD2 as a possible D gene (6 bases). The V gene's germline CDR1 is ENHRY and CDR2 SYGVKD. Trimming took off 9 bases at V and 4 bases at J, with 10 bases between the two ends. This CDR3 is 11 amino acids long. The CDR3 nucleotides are TGTGCCATGGGGGGAGCGTACGAGCAGTACTTC. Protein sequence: CAMGGAYEQYF.

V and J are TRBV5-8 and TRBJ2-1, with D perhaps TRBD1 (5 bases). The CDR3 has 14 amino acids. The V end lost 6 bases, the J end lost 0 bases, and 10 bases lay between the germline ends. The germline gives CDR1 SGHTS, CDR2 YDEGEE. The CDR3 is CASKGWNSYNEQFF. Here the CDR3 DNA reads TGTGCCAGCAAGGGGTGGAACTCCTACAATGAGCAGTTCTTC.

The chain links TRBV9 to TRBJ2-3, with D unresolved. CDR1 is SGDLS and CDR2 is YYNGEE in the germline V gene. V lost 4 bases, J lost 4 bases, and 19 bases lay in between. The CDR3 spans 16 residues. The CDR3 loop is CASSSRPYLPSDTQYF. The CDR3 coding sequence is TGTGCCAGCAGCTCCAGACCATATTTGCCTTCAGATACGCAGTATTTT.

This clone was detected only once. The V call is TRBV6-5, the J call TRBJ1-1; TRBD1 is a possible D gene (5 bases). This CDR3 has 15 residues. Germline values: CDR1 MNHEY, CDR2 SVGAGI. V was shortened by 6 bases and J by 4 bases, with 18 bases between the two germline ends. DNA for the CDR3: TGTGCCAGCAGGGGGGGGGACCAATCCCGCACTGAAGCTTTCTTT. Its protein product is CASRGGDQSRTEAFF.

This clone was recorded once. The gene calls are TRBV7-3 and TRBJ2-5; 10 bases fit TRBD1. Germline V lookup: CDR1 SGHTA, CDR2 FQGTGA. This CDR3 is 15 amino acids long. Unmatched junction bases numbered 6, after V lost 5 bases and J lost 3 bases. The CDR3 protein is CASSRQGAVEETQYF. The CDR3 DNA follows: TGTGCCAGCAGCCGACAGGGGGCGGTCGAAGAGACCCAGTACTTC.

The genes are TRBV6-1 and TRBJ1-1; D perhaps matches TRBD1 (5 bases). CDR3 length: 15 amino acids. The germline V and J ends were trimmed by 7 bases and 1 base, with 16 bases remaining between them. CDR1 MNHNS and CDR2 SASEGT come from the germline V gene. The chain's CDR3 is CASTLTGTANTEAFF. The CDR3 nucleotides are TGTGCCAGCACCCTTACCGGGACGGCGAACACTGAAGCTTTCTTT.